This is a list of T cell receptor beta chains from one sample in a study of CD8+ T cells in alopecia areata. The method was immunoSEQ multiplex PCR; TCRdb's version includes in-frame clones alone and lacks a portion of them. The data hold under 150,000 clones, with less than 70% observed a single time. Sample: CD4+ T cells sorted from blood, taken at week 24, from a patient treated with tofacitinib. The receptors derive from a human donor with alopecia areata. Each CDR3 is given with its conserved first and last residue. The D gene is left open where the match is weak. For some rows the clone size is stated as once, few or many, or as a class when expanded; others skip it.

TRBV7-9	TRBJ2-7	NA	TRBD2	CASSLVRATSGFYEQYF	TGTGCCAGCAGCTTAGTAAGGGCGACTAGCGGGTTTTACGAGCAGTACTTC
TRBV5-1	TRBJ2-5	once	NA	CASSFEGAETQYF	TGCGCCAGCAGCTTTGAGGGAGCAGAGACCCAGTACTTC
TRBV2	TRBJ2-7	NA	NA	CASSGQTRGKDEQYF	TGTGCCAGCAGCGGTCAGACACGGGGAAAGGACGAGCAGTACTTC
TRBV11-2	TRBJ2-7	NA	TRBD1	CASRAEGQGGEQYF	TGTGCCAGCAGAGCAGAGGGACAGGGTGGCGAGCAGTACTTC
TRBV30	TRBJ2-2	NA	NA	CAWRRKQRNTGELFF	TGTGCCTGGAGGCGGAAACAGAGGAACACCGGGGAGCTGTTTTTT
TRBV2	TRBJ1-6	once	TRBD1	CASSETGVSPLHF	TGTGCCAGCAGTGAAACAGGGGTTTCACCCCTCCACTTT
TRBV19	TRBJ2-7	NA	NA	CASSTDYTSYEQYF	TGTGCCAGTAGTACCGACTACACCTCCTACGAGCAGTACTTC
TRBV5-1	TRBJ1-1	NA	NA	CASSLVAENTEAFF	TGCGCCAGCAGCTTGGTAGCAGAGAACACTGAAGCTTTCTTT
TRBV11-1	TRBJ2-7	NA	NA	CASSSDSRPYEQYF	TGTGCCAGCAGTTCGGACAGCCGACCGTACGAGCAGTACTTC
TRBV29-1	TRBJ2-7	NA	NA	CSVSPQGYEQYF	TGCAGCGTTAGTCCACAGGGCTACGAGCAGTACTTC
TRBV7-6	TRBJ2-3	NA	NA	CASSLDNVGTDTQYF	TGTGCCAGCAGCTTAGATAATGTTGGCACAGATACGCAGTATTTT
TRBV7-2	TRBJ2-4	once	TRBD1	CASSSNRGWGNIQYF	TGTGCCAGCAGCTCAAACAGGGGATGGGGAAACATTCAGTACTTC
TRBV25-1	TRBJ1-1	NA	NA	CASSEPLRSSEAFF	TGTGCCAGCAGTGAACCTCTCCGGTCCAGTGAAGCTTTCTTT
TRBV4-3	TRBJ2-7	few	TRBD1	CASSQGDSAYEQYF	TGCGCCAGCAGCCAAGGGGACAGCGCCTACGAGCAGTACTTC
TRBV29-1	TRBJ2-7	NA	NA	CSFMGVTYEQYF	TGCAGCTTTATGGGGGTCACCTACGAGCAGTACTTC
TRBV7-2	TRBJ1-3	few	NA	CASSHGAGNTIYF	TGTGCCAGCAGCCATGGGGCTGGAAACACCATATATTTT
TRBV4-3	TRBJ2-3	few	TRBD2	CASSQAPSGPSTDTQYF	TGCGCCAGCAGCCAGGCGCCTAGCGGTCCTAGCACAGATACGCAGTATTTT
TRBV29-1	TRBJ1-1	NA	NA	CSVAGRANTEAFF	TGCAGCGTTGCGGGGAGGGCGAACACTGAAGCTTTCTTT
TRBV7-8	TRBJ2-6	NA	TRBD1	CASSRTGGAGANVLTF	TGTGCCAGCAGTAGGACAGGGGGCGCTGGGGCCAACGTCCTGACTTTC
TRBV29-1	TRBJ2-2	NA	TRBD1	CSVETGQGNGELFF	TGCAGCGTTGAGACCGGACAGGGGAACGGGGAGCTGTTTTTT
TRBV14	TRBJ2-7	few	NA	CASSQDRPGTRETYEQYF	TGTGCCAGCAGCCAAGATCGGCCCGGTACCAGGGAGACCTACGAGCAGTACTTC
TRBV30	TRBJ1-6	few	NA	CAWTTGGSYNSPLHF	TGTGCCTGGACCACTGGGGGGTCCTATAATTCACCCCTCCACTTT
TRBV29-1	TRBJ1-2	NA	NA	CSADSQYGYTF	TGCAGCGCCGACTCACAGTATGGCTACACCTTC
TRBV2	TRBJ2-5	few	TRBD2	CASSDRLAGETQYF	TGTGCCAGCAGTGATCGGCTAGCGGGGGAGACCCAGTACTTC
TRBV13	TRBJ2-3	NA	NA	CASSLRGAVGDTQYF	TGTGCCAGCAGCCTTCGGGGGGCAGTGGGAGATACGCAGTATTTT
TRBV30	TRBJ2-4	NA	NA	CAWSGRPSENIQYF	TGTGCCTGGAGTGGGCGGCCTTCAGAGAACATTCAGTACTTC